Described below is a single TCR beta chain sequence and its context. Antigen: not known. Researchers ran the PCR with 60 Vbeta and 13 Jbeta primers. Assay used: immunoSEQ multiplex PCR; TCRdb lists only in-frame clones, some missing. The sample records 100,000 to 150,000 clones, around 86% being singletons. The sample is drawn from a study of cytomegalovirus exposure and HLA in healthy donors. Whole-study results and caveats: The availability of immune exposure information extended only to CMV serostatus.

Looked up from germline, CDR1 is SGHDT and CDR2 is YYEEEE. The CDR3 loop spans 15 amino acids. Losses at the gene ends were 4 bases for V and 8 bases for J; bases not matched to a gene: 12. Sequenced: PBMCs. The chain carries TRBV5-6 and TRBJ1-5, with 7 bases lining up with TRBD1. The source of this sequence is a man between 18 and 29 years old in good health and CMV-seronegative. CDR3 loop: CASSPGTAPLEPQHF. The CDR3 bases are TGTGCCAGCAGCCCAGGGACAGCACCTTTGGAGCCCCAGCATTTT.